This T cell receptor (beta chain) originates from a study of shared clonotypes between healthy human individuals. Study information: The study used three CD4 naive, three CD4 memory, two CD8 naive and one CD8 memory plate per donor.

A 200 ng quantity of DNA, tens of thousands of T cell genomes, went into the sorted-subset replicate PCRs. TCRdb keeps only in-frame clones here, not all; method: immunoSEQ multiplex PCR. The sample records about 2,200,000 clones, approximately 94% being singletons. Cells designated naive CD8 were CD45RO-negative and were positively selected for CCR7, with terminally differentiated effector memory CD45RA+ cells excluded. Healthy adults negative for HIV, lacking recent acute infections or vaccinations, served as donors. Study-wide results and limits: Among the subsets, naive ones generally showed larger estimated richness than memory ones.

Note on this clone: Its target is unknown. The sample holds other DNA sequences that translate to the same CDR3.

V lost 0 bases and J lost 3; bases outside the gene matches: 2. The CDR3 is 15 amino acids. Per germline, CDR1 MNHEY and CDR2 SVGAGI. V and J are TRBV6-5 and TRBJ2-7; TRBD2 matches at 10 bases. The receptor was isolated from a young man in good health. Some clones in this sample may be carry-over from other donors' samples. The material sequenced was naive CD8+ T cells from PBMCs. The CDR3 nucleotides are TGTGCCAGCAGTTACTCGTCTAGCGGGAGCTACGAGCAGTACTTC. Translation: CASSYSSSGSYEQYF.